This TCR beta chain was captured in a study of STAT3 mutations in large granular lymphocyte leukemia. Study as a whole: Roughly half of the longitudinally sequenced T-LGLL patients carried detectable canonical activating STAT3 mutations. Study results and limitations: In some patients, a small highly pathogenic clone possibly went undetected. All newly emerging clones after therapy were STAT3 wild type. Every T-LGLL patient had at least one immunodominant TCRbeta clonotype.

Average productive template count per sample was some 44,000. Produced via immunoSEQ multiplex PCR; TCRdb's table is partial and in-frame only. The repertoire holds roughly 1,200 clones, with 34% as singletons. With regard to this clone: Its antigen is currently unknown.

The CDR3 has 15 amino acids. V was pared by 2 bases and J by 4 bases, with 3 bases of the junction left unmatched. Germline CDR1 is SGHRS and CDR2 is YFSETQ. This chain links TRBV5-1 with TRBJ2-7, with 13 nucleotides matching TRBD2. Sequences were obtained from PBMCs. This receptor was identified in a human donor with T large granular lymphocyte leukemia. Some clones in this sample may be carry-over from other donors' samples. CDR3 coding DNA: TGCGCCAGCAGCTTCCTGGGACTAGCGGGATACGAGCAGTACTTC. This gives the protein CASSFLGLAGYEQYF.